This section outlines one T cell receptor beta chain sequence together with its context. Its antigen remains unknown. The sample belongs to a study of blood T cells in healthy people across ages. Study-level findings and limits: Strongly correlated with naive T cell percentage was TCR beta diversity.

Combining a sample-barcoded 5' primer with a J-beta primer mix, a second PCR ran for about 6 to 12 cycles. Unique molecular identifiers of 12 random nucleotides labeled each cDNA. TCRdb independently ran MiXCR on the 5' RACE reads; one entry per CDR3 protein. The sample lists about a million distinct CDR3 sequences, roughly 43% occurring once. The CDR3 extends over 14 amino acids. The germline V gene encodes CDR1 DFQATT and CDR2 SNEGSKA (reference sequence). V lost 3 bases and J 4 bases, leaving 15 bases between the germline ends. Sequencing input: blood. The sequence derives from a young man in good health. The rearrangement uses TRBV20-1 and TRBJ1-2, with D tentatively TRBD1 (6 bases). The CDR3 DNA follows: TGCAGTGCTAGGGACGAGACAGGACCCTATGGCTACACCTTC. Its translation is CSARDETGPYGYTF.